This is a list of T cell receptor beta chains from one sample in a study of PD-1 blockade in mismatch repair-deficient tumors. TCRdb keeps only in-frame clones here, not all; method: immunoSEQ multiplex PCR. Of more than 15,000 clones listed, 84% were seen once; the top ten hold 17%. The source material was PBMCs, sampled before pembrolizumab treatment. These receptors were obtained from an adult with mismatch repair-deficient cancer. CDR3s include the opening cysteine and the closing phenylalanine or tryptophan. D genes are given only for firm matches. Some rows mark clone size as missing; the rest say once, few, many or name a class of expanded clone.

d_call clone_size j_call v_call cdr3_nt cdr3_aa
NA NA TRBJ2-4 TRBV19 TGTGCCAGTAGTGACTGGAGGGAGGCCAAAAACATTCAGTACTTC CASSDWREAKNIQYF
NA NA TRBJ1-5 TRBV6-1 TGTGCCAGCGGGGGGTCAGGTTCGGCTCAGCCCCAGCATTTT CASGGSGSAQPQHF
NA NA TRBJ2-2 TRBV7-8 TGTGCCAGCAGCTTCAGTGAAAACACCGGGGAGCTGTTTTTT CASSFSENTGELFF
NA NA TRBJ2-3 TRBV29-1 TGCAGCGCTCAGGGGCCCAGCACAGATACGCAGTATTTT CSAQGPSTDTQYF
NA NA TRBJ2-7 TRBV5-1 TGCGCCAGCAGACCCGGGAACCCACTCCACGAGCAGTACTTC CASRPGNPLHEQYF
NA NA TRBJ2-3 TRBV5-4 TGTGCCAGCAGCTTGAGTTTTGCAGATACGCAGTATTTT CASSLSFADTQYF
TRBD2 NA TRBJ2-7 TRBV4-1 TGCGCCAGCAGCCAAGAATGGAGCGGGAGTGTCTACGAGCAGTACTTC CASSQEWSGSVYEQYF
NA NA TRBJ2-7 TRBV11-1 TGTGCCAGCAGCCCAACCCTGGGCAGAGAGGGGTACGAGCAGTACTTC CASSPTLGREGYEQYF
NA few TRBJ1-2 TRBV5-1 TGCGCCAGCCTCCCGGGGCCGGGGGCTCAAGGCTACACCTTC CASLPGPGAQGYTF
NA NA TRBJ2-7 TRBV7-9 TGTGCCAGCAGCTTCCGTGGCTCCTACGAGCAGTACTTC CASSFRGSYEQYF
NA NA TRBJ1-5 TRBV11-3 TGTGCCAGCAGCTTAAGTTGGGACTTTAATAGCAATCAGCCCCAGCATTTT CASSLSWDFNSNQPQHF
NA NA TRBJ2-3 TRBV29-1 TGCAGCGTTGATGAGGGGGGCACAGATACGCAGTATTTT CSVDEGGTDTQYF
TRBD1 NA TRBJ2-5 TRBV19 TGTGCCAGTAGTTTCCGACAGGGGATGGCCCAGTACTTC CASSFRQGMAQYF
TRBD2 NA TRBJ2-1 TRBV11-2 TGTGCCAGCAGCTCCCCATGGCGGGAGTACTACAATGAGCAGTTCTTC CASSSPWREYYNEQFF
NA NA TRBJ2-5 TRBV12-5 TGTGCTAGTGGTTTGGGGGCAGGGGAGACCCAGTACTTC CASGLGAGETQYF
NA NA TRBJ2-6 TRBV19 TGTGCCACAGTCCAAGGGTCTGGGGCCAACGTCCTGACTTTC CATVQGSGANVLTF
TRBD2 NA TRBJ2-1 TRBV19 TGTGCCAGTAGTAAGGGACTAGCGGGAGCGTGGACCTACAATGAGCAGTTCTTC CASSKGLAGAWTYNEQFF
TRBD2 once TRBJ2-7 TRBV5-4 TGTGCCAGCAGCTTGGGGGGGCCTAGCGGGATTGGTGAGCAGTACTTC CASSLGGPSGIGEQYF
NA NA TRBJ2-3 TRBV30 TGTGCCTGGAGCGAGGCACAGGTCACTAGCACAGATACGCAGTATTTT CAWSEAQVTSTDTQYF
TRBD2 NA TRBJ2-3 TRBV6-4 TGTGCCAGCAGTGTCCCGGGACTAGCTCGTTTCAGCACAGATACGCAGTATTTT CASSVPGLARFSTDTQYF
NA few TRBJ2-2 TRBV4-3 TGCGCCAGCAGCCAAGATCGGGGAATTTACACCGGGGAGCTGTTTTTT CASSQDRGIYTGELFF
NA medium-sized TRBJ1-5 TRBV6-6 TGTGCCAGCACCCAACCAAGTCAGCCCCAGCATTTT CASTQPSQPQHF
NA NA TRBJ2-1 TRBV7-2 TGTGCCAGCAGCTTAGGGACTCCAGGGGCCAATGAGCAGTTCTTC CASSLGTPGANEQFF
NA NA TRBJ2-7 TRBV9 TGTGCCAGCAGCGTAGGTGAGACCCTCGAGCAGTACTTC CASSVGETLEQYF
NA few TRBJ2-7 TRBV5-4 TGTGCCAGCAGCGCACAGGGCTACGAGCAGTACTTC CASSAQGYEQYF
NA once TRBJ2-3 TRBV29-1 TGCAGCGTTGGTGGCACGAGGGGCGCTTGGGATACGCAGTATTTT CSVGGTRGAWDTQYF
NA NA TRBJ1-1 TRBV19 TGTGCCAGTAGGAGAAACAGGGCCTCTGAAGCTTTCTTT CASRRNRASEAFF
NA few TRBJ2-3 TRBV9 TGTGCCAGCAGCGACACAGATACGCAGTATTTT CASSDTDTQYF
NA once TRBJ2-3 TRBV27 TGTGCCAGCAAGGCGGGGCGACTAATACTCACAGATACGCAGTATTTT CASKAGRLILTDTQYF
TRBD2 NA TRBJ2-7 TRBV2 TGTGCCAGCAGGTATAGCGGGACTTACGAGCAGTACTTC CASRYSGTYEQYF
NA NA TRBJ1-2 TRBV2 TGTGCCAGCAGTGAAGGGGTGGGCCCTAACTATGGCTACACCTTC CASSEGVGPNYGYTF
TRBD2 NA TRBJ2-7 TRBV4-3 TGCGCCAGCAGCCAAGTAGCGGGGGACTACGAGCAGTACTTC CASSQVAGDYEQYF
TRBD1 NA TRBJ2-3 TRBV6-4 TGTGCCAGCAGTGACTCCGGGACAGGGGGCGCAGATACGCAGTATTTT CASSDSGTGGADTQYF
TRBD1 NA TRBJ2-7 TRBV29-1 TGCAGCGTTATCGGGCGGACAGGGGGCTACGAGCAGTACTTC CSVIGRTGGYEQYF
TRBD2 NA TRBJ2-1 TRBV29-1 TGCAGCGCCGGACTAGCGGGAGACAATGAGCAGTTCTTC CSAGLAGDNEQFF
NA NA TRBJ2-2 TRBV6-1 TGTGCCAGCAATTTGGGTAGGGACACCGGGGAGCTGTTTTTT CASNLGRDTGELFF
TRBD1 NA TRBJ1-1 TRBV19 TGTGCCAGTAGTCGCCAGGGGGCCAGGAACACTGAAGCTTTCTTT CASSRQGARNTEAFF
NA NA TRBJ1-1 TRBV6-5 TGTGCCAGCAGTTATTATGGTTTGAACACTGAAGCTTTCTTT CASSYYGLNTEAFF
NA NA TRBJ2-3 TRBV20-1 TGCAGTGCTAGAGTGGTAGATACGCAGTATTTT CSARVVDTQYF
NA NA TRBJ2-2 TRBV19 TGTGCCAGTAGTATAGTGGCCAGGGTCCGGAACACCGGGGAGCTGTTTTTT CASSIVARVRNTGELFF
NA NA TRBJ2-7 TRBV6-5 TGTGCCAGCAGCCAAGAGCAGGGTCCCGAGCAGTACTTC CASSQEQGPEQYF
NA NA TRBJ2-5 TRBV11-3 TGTGCCAGCAGCCATTGGGACACCCAAGAGACCCAGTACTTC CASSHWDTQETQYF
NA NA TRBJ2-1 TRBV18 TGTGCCAGCTCACCTTGGCTGGGGGCCGTCAATGAGCAGTTCTTC CASSPWLGAVNEQFF
NA NA TRBJ1-1 TRBV14 TGTGCCAGCAGCCCCCTCGTCGGGAACACTGAAGCTTTCTTT CASSPLVGNTEAFF
NA NA TRBJ2-4 TRBV2 TGTGCCAGCTCCCTCGGGCAGGGGCACCAGTACTTC CASSLGQGHQYF
NA NA TRBJ2-1 TRBV19 TGTGCCAGTAAAGTCCCGGGTTCCTACAATGAGCAGTTCTTC CASKVPGSYNEQFF
TRBD2 NA TRBJ2-5 TRBV5-5 TGTGCCAGCAGCTTGAGTAGCGGGACTCAAGAGACCCAGTACTTC CASSLSSGTQETQYF
NA NA TRBJ2-5 TRBV5-1 TGCGCCAGCAGCTTGGCCGGAAAGACCCAGTACTTC CASSLAGKTQYF
NA NA TRBJ1-4 TRBV21-1 TGTGCCAGCAGCAAAGGGGGTGAAAAACTGTTTTTT CASSKGGEKLFF
NA NA TRBJ2-7 TRBV7-3 TGTGCCAGCAGCTTAGGCGGGCTGGGCGAGCAGTACTTC CASSLGGLGEQYF
TRBD1 NA TRBJ1-2 TRBV2 TGTGCCAGCAGTGAACAGGGGGTAGTAGGCTACACCTTC CASSEQGVVGYTF
NA NA TRBJ2-3 TRBV4-3 TGCGCCAGCAGCCAAGATTATTTAGTTGGGGGCCCCACAGATACGCAGTATTTT CASSQDYLVGGPTDTQYF
NA once TRBJ1-3 TRBV21-1 TGTGCCAGCAGCAGGTTTCTGGGACAGGGACGAAACACCATATATTTT CASSRFLGQGRNTIYF
TRBD2 NA TRBJ2-7 TRBV6-5 TGTGCCAGCAGTTACGGAAGCGGGGACTTTGCTTACGAGCAGTACTTC CASSYGSGDFAYEQYF
NA few TRBJ2-3 TRBV28 TGTGCCAGCAGTTTTCTCCGCCGGGACTTCAGCACAGATACGCAGTATTTT CASSFLRRDFSTDTQYF
NA NA TRBJ2-5 TRBV5-1 TGCGCCAGCAGCCGGGCAAGCGGCCAAGAGACCCAGTACTTC CASSRASGQETQYF
NA NA TRBJ1-1 TRBV11-1 TGTGCCACCGGAAGGGGGACGAACACTGAAGCTTTCTTT CATGRGTNTEAFF
NA once TRBJ1-2 TRBV27 TGTGCCAGCAGTCTCGGGGCCGCCTATGGCTACACCTTC CASSLGAAYGYTF
NA NA TRBJ2-3 TRBV2 TGTGCCAGCAGTGAAGCGAGGTATGGGGGCACAGATACGCAGTATTTT CASSEARYGGTDTQYF